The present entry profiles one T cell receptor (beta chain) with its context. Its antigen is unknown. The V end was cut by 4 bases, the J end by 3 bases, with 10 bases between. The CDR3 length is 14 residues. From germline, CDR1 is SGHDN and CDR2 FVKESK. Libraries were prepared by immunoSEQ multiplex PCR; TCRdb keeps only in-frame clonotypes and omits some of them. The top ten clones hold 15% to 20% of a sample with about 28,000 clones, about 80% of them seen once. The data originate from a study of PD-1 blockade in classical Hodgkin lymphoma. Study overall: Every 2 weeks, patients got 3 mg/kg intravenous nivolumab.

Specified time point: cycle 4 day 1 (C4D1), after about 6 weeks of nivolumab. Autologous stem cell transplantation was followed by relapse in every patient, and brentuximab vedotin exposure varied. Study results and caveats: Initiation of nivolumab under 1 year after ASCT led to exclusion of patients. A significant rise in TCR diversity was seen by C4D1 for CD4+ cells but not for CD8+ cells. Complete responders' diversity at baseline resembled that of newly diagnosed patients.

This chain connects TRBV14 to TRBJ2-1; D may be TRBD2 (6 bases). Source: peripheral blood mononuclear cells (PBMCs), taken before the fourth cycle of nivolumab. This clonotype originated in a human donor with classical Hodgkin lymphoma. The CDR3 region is CASSLGLFYNEQFF. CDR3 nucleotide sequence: TGTGCCAGCAGCCTTGGACTATTCTACAATGAGCAGTTCTTC.